Listed here are 8 T cell receptor beta chains from one sample, sequenced in a study of T cell repertoires in cytomegalovirus infection. Antigens of these TCRs are unknown. TCRdb reprocessed the reads via MiXCR and lists one record per CDR3 protein. The table has 26,000 or so distinct CDR3 sequences, under 20% seen once. Sequenced here: CD8+ T cells from cultured PBMCs, sampled from culture after CMV antigen stimulation. These receptor sequences come from a human donor in good health (CMV status not recorded). Some clones in this sample may be carry-over from other donors' samples.

This clonotype was detected ten times or more. The V call is TRBV7-9, the J call TRBJ2-7; D is possibly TRBD1 or TRBD2 (5 bases each). CDR1 and CDR2 from the germline V gene are SEHNR and FQNEAQ (reference sequence). The CDR3 spans 13 residues. V was cut by 6 bases and J by 7 bases, with 16 bases left in between. As DNA, the CDR3 is TGTGCCAGCAGTCCGGGGACCGAACGAGAGCAGTACTTC. It yields the protein CASSPGTEREQYF.

The table lists this clonotype with a few counts. The CDR3 reads CASTTAAGTDTQYF. The CDR3 DNA reads as TGTGCCAGTACCACGGCGGCGGGCACAGATACGCAGTATTTT. The chain recombines TRBV19 with TRBJ2-3; D uncertain. Trimming took off 7 bases at V and 1 base at J, with 12 bases between the two ends. CDR1 and CDR2 (germline): LNHDA, SQIVND (reference sequence). The CDR3 sequence is 14 residues long.

In its sample, this clonotype is medium-sized. The chain has TRBV7-2 and TRBJ2-3, with D perhaps TRBD1 (5 bases). Per the germline V gene, CDR1 is SGHTA and CDR2 is FQGNSA. Between the trimmed V and J ends, which lost 5 bases and 3 bases, there was a span of 21 bases. The CDR3 is 17 amino acids. CDR3 DNA sequence: TGTGCCAGCAGCCCCGACAGTTTCGCGATGAGGACAGATACGCAGTATTTT. It translates to CASSPDSFAMRTDTQYF.

This clonotype came up a few times. The chain combines TRBV7-2 with TRBJ2-7, with 8 bases aligning to TRBD1. With 5 bases clipped from V and 5 bases from J, the junction kept 8 bases outside the gene matches. The V gene's germline CDR1 is SGHTA and CDR2 FQGNSA. CDR3 length: 14 residues. The CDR3 protein is CASSPRGQLNEQYF. The CDR3 DNA reads TGTGCCAGCAGCCCCAGGGGGCAGTTAAACGAGCAGTACTTC.

This chain uses TRBV7-6 with TRBJ2-2; D possibly corresponds to TRBD1 (6 bases). CDR3 length equals 15 residues. V lost 4 bases to trimming and J lost 6 bases, with 15 bases between them. CDR1 and CDR2 (germline): SGHVS, FNYEAQ. The CDR3 DNA reads as TGTGCCAGCAGCTCCCCACGACAGGAGGCCGGGGAGCTGTTTTTT. It encodes CASSSPRQEAGELFF.

This clonotype was detected only a few times. The V gene is TRBV10-3, the J gene TRBJ2-2, with TRBD1 identical over 11 bases. CDR1 and CDR2 from the germline V gene are ENHRY and SYGVKD. The CDR3 totals 15 residues. The V and J ends lost 11 bases and 5 bases, in that order; junction bases with no gene match: 10. In DNA, the CDR3 is TGTGCCGTCCTCCGGGACAGGGGGGGAACCGGGGAGCTGTTTTTT. This translates into CAVLRDRGGTGELFF.

The chain employs TRBV7-2 and TRBJ2-1; D uncertain. Trimming pared 4 bases from V and 8 bases from J, leaving 12 bases between. The germline gives CDR1 SGHTA, CDR2 FQGNSA. This CDR3 is built from 13 residues. The CDR3 is CASSSTNWDEQFF. The CDR3 DNA sequence: TGTGCCAGCAGCTCTACAAACTGGGATGAGCAGTTCTTC.

This chain connects TRBV7-9 to TRBJ1-6, with 9 bases matching TRBD1. This CDR3 has 17 amino acids. The junction had 13 bases not matched to a gene; V was cut back by 4 bases and J by 9 bases. Germline-derived CDR1 and CDR2 are SEHNR and FQNEAQ (reference sequence). The CDR3 sequence is CASSSHETGGISSPLHF. The CDR3 region has the DNA TGTGCCAGCAGCTCTCATGAGACAGGGGGTATCTCTTCACCCCTCCACTTT.